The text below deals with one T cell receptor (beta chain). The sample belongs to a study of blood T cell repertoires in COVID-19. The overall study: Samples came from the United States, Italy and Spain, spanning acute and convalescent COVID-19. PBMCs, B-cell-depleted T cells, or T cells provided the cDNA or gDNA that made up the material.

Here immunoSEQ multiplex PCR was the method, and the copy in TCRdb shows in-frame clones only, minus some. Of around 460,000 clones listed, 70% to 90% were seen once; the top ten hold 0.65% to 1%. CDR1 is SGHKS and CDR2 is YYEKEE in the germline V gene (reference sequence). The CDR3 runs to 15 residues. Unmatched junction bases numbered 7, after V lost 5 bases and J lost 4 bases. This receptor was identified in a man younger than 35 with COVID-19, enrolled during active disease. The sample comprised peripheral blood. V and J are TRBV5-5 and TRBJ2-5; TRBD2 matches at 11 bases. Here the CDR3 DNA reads TGTGCCAGCAGATTAGCGGGAGGGGGCAGAGAGACCCAGTACTTC. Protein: CASRLAGGGRETQYF.